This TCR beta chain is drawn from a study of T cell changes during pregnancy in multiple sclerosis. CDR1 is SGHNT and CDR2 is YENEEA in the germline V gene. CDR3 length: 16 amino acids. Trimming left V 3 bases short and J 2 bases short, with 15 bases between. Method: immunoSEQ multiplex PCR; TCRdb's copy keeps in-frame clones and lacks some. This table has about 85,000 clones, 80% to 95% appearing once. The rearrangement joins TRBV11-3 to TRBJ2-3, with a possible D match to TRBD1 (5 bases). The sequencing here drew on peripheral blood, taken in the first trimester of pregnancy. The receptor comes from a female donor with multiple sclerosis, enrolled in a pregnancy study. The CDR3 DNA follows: TGTGCCAGCAGCTTCATCCATAGACAGTTCACAGATACGCAGTATTTT. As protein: CASSFIHRQFTDTQYF.